This TCR beta chain was recovered during a study of T-cell reconstitution after alpha-beta-depleted transplantation in children. The study, taken as a whole, reports: Surviving recipient T cells and intrathymic progenitors accounted for some patients' high TCRbeta diversity at day 60. The study reportedly traced alpha-beta T cells about two months after transplant to several hundred expanded graft clones. When one year had passed after transplant, most T-cell counts and diversity came from newly produced T cells.

This clonotype was found a few times. The antigen is undetermined. TCRbeta library preparation incorporated unique molecular identifiers. TCRdb reprocessed the PCR reads via MiXCR and lists one record per CDR3 protein. The sample records around 100,000 distinct CDR3 sequences, 10% being singletons. Source: PBMCs, taken before TCRalphabeta/CD19-depleted stem cell transplant. This receptor was obtained from a boy aged 2 to 9 with acute lymphoblastic leukemia, due to receive a stem cell transplant.

The DNA of the CDR3 is TGTGCCAGCAGCTTCTCTAGTGAAAAACTGTTTTTT. Amino acid sequence: CASSFSSEKLFF. The rearrangement joins TRBV11-2 to TRBJ1-4; no clear D gene. CDR3 length equals 12 residues. V was clipped by 3 bases and J by 7 bases, with 6 bases between them. The germline CDR1 and CDR2 sequences are SGHAT and FQNNGV.